These 32 T cell receptor beta chains were all obtained from the same sample, sequenced in a study of CD8 T cells in ankylosing spondylitis. Study results and limitations: It appeared that ankylosing spondylitis blood was characterized by a TCR beta motif of several highly homologous variants.

These TCRs are of unknown antigen specificity. Via MiXCR, TCRdb re-called the 5' RACE reads, giving one row per CDR3 protein. Of 750,000 to 850,000 distinct CDR3 sequences in the sample, 10% to 15% were seen once. Sequencing input: blood, either unsorted or a sorted T cell fraction (not recorded which). The receptors come from a male donor with ankylosing spondylitis.

This clonotype was picked up many times. The chain employs TRBV20-1 and TRBJ2-7; the match to TRBD2 covers 9 bases. After removal of 7 bases from V and 4 bases from J, the junction contained 8 bases not matched to a gene. This CDR3 is built from 13 residues. Germline V lookup: CDR1 DFQATT, CDR2 SNEGSKA (reference sequence). Written as DNA, the CDR3 is TGCAGTGGCAGCGGGAGGTTCCTTTACGAGCAGTACTTC. This gives the protein CSGSGRFLYEQYF.

This clonotype was detected a few times. The rearrangement uses TRBV7-2 and TRBJ1-4; no clear D gene. Germline values: CDR1 SGHTA, CDR2 FQGNSA. With 5 bases removed from V and 7 bases from J, the gap between germline ends came to 14 bases. The CDR3 covers 14 residues. CDR3 DNA sequence: TGTGCCAGCAGCCCGGCCGCCTCCTTTGAAAAACTGTTTTTT. This encodes CASSPAASFEKLFF.

The chain carries TRBV5-1 and TRBJ2-1, with D possibly TRBD2 on 7 matching bases. CDR1 and CDR2 from the germline V gene are SGHRS and YFSETQ. CDR3 length equals 16 residues. V shed 0 bases and J shed 4 bases, with 14 bases lying between them. CDR3 amino acids: CASSLAYAGAYNEQFF. CDR3 nucleotide sequence: TGCGCCAGCAGCTTGGCCTACGCGGGGGCTTACAATGAGCAGTTCTTC.

This clonotype was seen more than once but under ten times. The chain couples TRBV20-1 to TRBJ2-7; no clear D gene. The V gene lost 6 bases and the J gene lost 7 bases, with 19 bases spanning the gap. Germline V CDR1 and CDR2: DFQATT, SNEGSKA (reference sequence). This CDR3 has 13 residues. CDR3 sequence: CSAPRLPVGEQYF. The CDR3 DNA sequence: TGCAGTGCCCCCAGGCTACCGGTGGGGGAGCAGTACTTC.

Only a few counts were recorded for this clonotype. The gene calls are TRBV5-1 and TRBJ1-2; D gene ambiguous. The CDR3 runs 13 residues. Trimming took 3 bases from V and 4 from J, leaving 10 bases between them. In germline, CDR1 is SGHRS, CDR2 YFSETQ. The CDR3, as DNA: TGCGCCAGCAGCTCTTCGGGAATCTATGGCTACACCTTC. Its protein product is CASSSSGIYGYTF.

This clonotype was observed a handful of times. V is TRBV20-1 and J is TRBJ1-4, with D tentatively TRBD1 (5 bases). Germline lookup yields CDR1 DFQATT and CDR2 SNEGSKA (reference sequence). V was cut by 6 bases and J by 8 bases, with 22 bases left in between. This CDR3 has 15 amino acids. Here the CDR3 DNA reads TGCAGTGCGGAAAGGTCAGGGAGTAAAGGAGAAAAACTGTTTTTT. It is translated as CSAERSGSKGEKLFF.

The chain couples TRBV7-2 to TRBJ1-1, with TRBD1 matching 7 bases. J gave up 5 bases and V 6 bases, and 3 bases lay outside the gene matches. The CDR3 has 12 residues. Germline V gives CDR1 SGHTA, CDR2 FQGNSA. The CDR3, as DNA: TGTGCCAGCAGGCGGACAGGAACTGAAGCTTTCTTT. Amino acids: CASRRTGTEAFF.

V and J are TRBV20-1 and TRBJ2-3, with 9 bases identical to TRBD2. The junction had 1 base not matched to a gene; V was cut back by 6 bases and J by 0 bases. This CDR3 is 13 amino acids long. Per germline, CDR1 DFQATT and CDR2 SNEGSKA (reference sequence). CDR3 sequence (DNA): TGCAGTGCCCTAGCGGGAAGCACAGATACGCAGTATTTT. This translates into CSALAGSTDTQYF.

There are a few counts of this clonotype. The gene calls are TRBV24-1 and TRBJ1-5, with D possibly being TRBD1 (6 bases). V lost 5 bases, J lost 6 bases, and 13 bases lay in between. CDR3 size: 14 residues. Germline CDR1 is KGHDR and CDR2 is SFDVKD. The CDR3 DNA is TGTGCCACCAGTGCACAGGGAAGTGGTCAGCCCCAGCATTTT. Translation gives CATSAQGSGQPQHF.

This clonotype has at least ten counts. This chain connects TRBV7-2 to TRBJ2-3, with 8 bases identical to TRBD2. This CDR3 is built from 15 residues. V shed 5 bases and J 6 bases; nucleotides not matched to a gene: 10. The germline CDR1 and CDR2 sequences are SGHTA and FQGNSA. This CDR3 is CASSPGSGGYDTQYF. CDR3 nucleotides: TGTGCCAGCAGCCCGGGATCGGGAGGGTACGATACGCAGTATTTT.

This clonotype showed up just a few times. V usage is TRBV7-9 and J usage is TRBJ2-3; D is perhaps TRBD1 or TRBD2 (5 bases each). The CDR3 runs to 13 residues. Trimming left V 8 bases short and J 4 bases short, with 13 bases between. Germline V lookup: CDR1 SEHNR, CDR2 FQNEAQ (reference sequence). CDR3 protein: CASLRDEADTQYF. The CDR3 bases are TGTGCCAGCCTACGGGACGAGGCAGATACGCAGTATTTT. The full variable domain, completed using reference TRBV7-9 and TRBJ2-3, is DTGVSQNPRHKITKRGQNVTFRCDPISEHNRLYWYRQTLGQGPEFLTYFQNEAQLEKSRLLSDRFSAERPKGSFSTLEIQRTEQGDSAMYLCASLRDEADTQYFGPGTRLTVL.

This clonotype was detected ten times or more. The chain is built from TRBV20-1 and TRBJ1-4, with D hard to call. The CDR3 runs 15 residues. Germline CDR1 is DFQATT and CDR2 is SNEGSKA (reference sequence). Trimming took 2 bases from V and 5 from J, leaving 15 bases between them. The CDR3 sequence: CSARIPGMENEKLFF. The CDR3 DNA is TGCAGTGCTAGAATTCCTGGGATGGAGAATGAAAAACTGTTTTTT.

The rearrangement uses TRBV5-6 and TRBJ2-7; maybe TRBD1 (6 bases). This CDR3 has 15 amino acids. Deletions cut 0 bases from V and 3 bases from J, with 13 bases between. CDR1 SGHDT and CDR2 YYEEEE come from the germline V gene. CDR3 nucleotide sequence: TGTGCCAGCAGCTTGGGAGGGACACACGGCTACGAGCAGTACTTC. It encodes CASSLGGTHGYEQYF.

This clonotype was found a few times. The chain uses TRBV4-1 and TRBJ2-7; D remains unclear. This CDR3 is built from 15 residues. The V end was cut by 0 bases, the J end by 0 bases, with 9 bases between. Per the germline V gene, CDR1 is MGHRA and CDR2 is YSYEKL. The CDR3 nucleotides are TGCGCCAGCAGCCAAGACTATTCCCGCTCCTACGAGCAGTACTTC. This codes for CASSQDYSRSYEQYF.

This clonotype was picked up a small number of times. The chain links TRBV6-2 or TRBV6-3 to TRBJ1-1; a possible D gene is TRBD1 (6 bases). CDR1 is MNHEY and CDR2 is SVGEGT in the germline V gene. This CDR3 has 16 amino acids. Trimming removed 0 bases from V and 5 bases from J, with 16 bases in between. The CDR3 protein is CASSYSQGSLRTEAFF. The DNA of the CDR3 is TGTGCCAGCAGTTACTCGCAGGGGAGTTTGAGGACTGAAGCTTTCTTT.

In this sample, this clonotype turned up many times. The chain has TRBV7-2 and TRBJ1-3, with D uncertain. The V gene lost 0 bases and the J gene lost 4 bases, with 4 bases spanning the gap. This CDR3 spans 13 amino acids. Germline CDR1 is SGHTA and CDR2 is FQGNSA. The CDR3 DNA follows: TGTGCCAGCAGCTTAGCGTACGGAAACACCATATATTTT. The encoded protein is CASSLAYGNTIYF.

This clonotype showed up just a few times. This chain connects TRBV18 to TRBJ2-2; no clear D. Looked up from germline, CDR1 is KGHSH and CDR2 is LQKENI. V shed 10 bases and J shed 1 base, with 13 bases lying between them. The CDR3 runs to 14 residues. The CDR3 here is CATYTGLNTGELFF. The DNA of the CDR3 is TGTGCCACCTATACTGGCCTGAACACCGGGGAGCTGTTTTTT.

This clonotype was counted a few times. The chain links TRBV11-1 to TRBJ2-1, with a tentative D call TRBD2 (5 bases). V dropped 2 bases and J dropped 10 bases, with 15 bases sitting between them. The CDR3 is 14 amino acids. The germline V gene encodes CDR1 SGHAT and CDR2 FQDESV (reference sequence). The CDR3 bases are TGTGCCAGCAGCTTACAACTACGGGAAGGCGAGCAGTTCTTC. Encoded protein: CASSLQLREGEQFF.

This clonotype was picked up one time. This rearrangement joins TRBV7-8 to TRBJ2-3; D is ambiguous. Trimming removed 1 base from V and 6 bases from J, with 14 bases in between. The V gene's germline CDR1 is SGHVS and CDR2 FQNEAQ. The CDR3 length is 15 residues. The chain's CDR3 is CASSLGATEVDTQYF. The CDR3 DNA sequence: TGTGCCAGCAGCTTAGGGGCCACCGAGGTGGATACGCAGTATTTT.

The rearrangement links TRBV9 to TRBJ2-5; TRBD2 might be the D (6 bases). The germline V gene encodes CDR1 SGDLS and CDR2 YYNGEE. The CDR3 length is 15 residues. V lost 4 bases, J lost 4 bases, and 17 bases lay in between. The CDR3 bases are TGTGCCAGCAGCCTGGAGGGAGTAGAGGGAGAGACCCAGTACTTC. Translated, it gives CASSLEGVEGETQYF.

This clonotype was detected ten times or more. This sequence joins TRBV20-1 and TRBJ2-3, with 13 bases that match TRBD2. The length of the CDR3 is 14 residues. Unmatched junction bases numbered 7, after V lost 4 bases and J lost 9 bases. The V gene's germline CDR1 is DFQATT and CDR2 SNEGSKA (reference sequence). This CDR3 reads CSATGLAGDFTQYF. CDR3 nucleotides: TGCAGTGCTACCGGACTAGCGGGAGACTTCACGCAGTATTTT.

The chain links TRBV20-1 to TRBJ2-3; a weak D match, TRBD2 (5 bases). CDR3 length equals 11 residues. The germline CDR1 and CDR2 sequences are DFQATT and SNEGSKA (reference sequence). The CDR3 bases are TGCAGCGCCCCGGAGGCAGATACGCAGTATTTT. Translating it yields CSAPEADTQYF.

The chain employs TRBV28 and TRBJ2-7, with a weak D call TRBD1 (5 bases). CDR3 length equals 14 residues. Looked up from germline, CDR1 is MDHEN and CDR2 is SYDVKM. The V end lost 2 bases, the J end lost 3 bases, and 11 bases lay between the germline ends. CDR3 in DNA: TGTGCCAGCAGTTTAACGGACACCCTCTACGAGCAGTACTTC. Amino acids: CASSLTDTLYEQYF. Complete variable domain (other parts from reference TRBV28 and TRBJ2-7): DVKVTQSSRYLVKRTGEKVFLECVQDMDHENMFWYRQDPGLGLRLIYFSYDVKMKEKGDIPEGYSVSREKKERFSLILESASTNQTSMYLCASSLTDTLYEQYFGPGTRLTVT.

This clonotype came up many times. This chain joins TRBV5-1 and TRBJ1-1, with 8 positions matching TRBD1. Trimming took 8 bases from V and 4 from J; bases not matched to a gene: 4. CDR3 length: 12 residues. Germline V gene sequence: CDR1 SGHRS, CDR2 YFSETQ. The CDR3 DNA follows: TGCGCCAGTACACAGGGGGGCACTGAAGCTTTCTTT. This translates into CASTQGGTEAFF.

This clonotype has at least ten counts. This chain connects TRBV20-1 to TRBJ2-7; the D is unclear. Germline-derived CDR1 and CDR2 are DFQATT and SNEGSKA (reference sequence). This CDR3 has 13 residues. Trimming shortened V by 0 bases and J by 9 bases, and 15 bases separated the two germline ends. CDR3 in amino acids: CSARDRNLRRQYF. CDR3 in DNA: TGCAGTGCTAGAGACCGGAACCTTCGCAGGCAGTACTTC.

There are a few counts of this clonotype. The CDR3 loop is CASSLEGTGARELFF. The CDR3 DNA follows: TGCGCCAGCAGCTTGGAAGGGACAGGGGCCCGGGAGCTGTTTTTT. The rearrangement uses TRBV5-1 and TRBJ2-2, with 10 bases identical to TRBD1. The V gene's germline CDR1 is SGHRS and CDR2 YFSETQ. V shed 0 bases, J shed 9 bases, and the junction held 5 bases outside the gene matches. The CDR3 length is 15 residues.

This clonotype was seen more than once but under ten times. The V gene is TRBV25-1, the J gene TRBJ2-6; D might be TRBD1 (6 bases). Germline loops: CDR1 MGHDK, CDR2 SYGVNS. The CDR3 length is 18 residues. V was pared by 6 bases and J by 0 bases, with 18 bases between. The CDR3 bases are TGTGCCAGCAGCCCCTCGTGGGGGCCAATCTCTGGGGCCAACGTCCTGACTTTC. This gives the protein CASSPSWGPISGANVLTF.

This clonotype was counted only a few times. The chain joins TRBV4-1 to TRBJ2-5; 9 bases map to TRBD1. With V trimmed by 2 bases and J by 2 bases, 6 bases remained unmatched. Germline V gene sequence: CDR1 MGHRA, CDR2 YSYEKL. The CDR3 has 16 residues. The CDR3 sequence: CASSQTDRGEQETQYF. CDR3 DNA: TGCGCCAGCAGCCAAACGGACAGGGGCGAACAAGAGACCCAGTACTTC.

The chain uses TRBV20-1 and TRBJ2-3, with D maybe TRBD2 (5 bases). In germline, CDR1 is DFQATT, CDR2 SNEGSKA (reference sequence). The length of the CDR3 is 13 residues. The ends were cut back, 4 bases at V and 7 bases at J, with 15 bases in the middle. The DNA for the CDR3 is TGCAGTGCTACCCTAGGACTTTCGAATACGCAGTATTTT. It codes for CSATLGLSNTQYF.

J is TRBJ2-1 and V is TRBV7-8; the D is unclear. The germline V gene encodes CDR1 SGHVS and CDR2 FQNEAQ. This CDR3 spans 13 amino acids. The germline V and J ends were trimmed by 1 base and 5 bases, with 6 bases remaining between them. The DNA of the CDR3 is TGTGCCAGCAGCTTAGACCCTAACAATGAGCAGTTCTTC. Its protein is CASSLDPNNEQFF.

The genes are TRBV28 and TRBJ1-5; D is uncertain. Germline V gives CDR1 MDHEN, CDR2 SYDVKM. The length of the CDR3 is 17 residues. The V end was cut by 4 bases, the J end by 0 bases, with 16 bases between. DNA for the CDR3: TGTGCCAGCAGTTCCCCCGCGGGCAGCTATAGCAATCAGCCCCAGCATTTT. Translated: CASSSPAGSYSNQPQHF.

This clonotype was seen a handful of times. The chain is built from TRBV4-1 and TRBJ2-5; 12 nucleotides line up with TRBD2. This CDR3 has 16 residues. The germline V gene encodes CDR1 MGHRA and CDR2 YSYEKL. The junction had 2 bases not matched to a gene; V was cut back by 2 bases and J by 1 base. In DNA form, the CDR3 reads TGCGCCAGCAGCCAACTAGCGGGAGGGCCCCAAGAGACCCAGTACTTC. Translated, it gives CASSQLAGGPQETQYF.